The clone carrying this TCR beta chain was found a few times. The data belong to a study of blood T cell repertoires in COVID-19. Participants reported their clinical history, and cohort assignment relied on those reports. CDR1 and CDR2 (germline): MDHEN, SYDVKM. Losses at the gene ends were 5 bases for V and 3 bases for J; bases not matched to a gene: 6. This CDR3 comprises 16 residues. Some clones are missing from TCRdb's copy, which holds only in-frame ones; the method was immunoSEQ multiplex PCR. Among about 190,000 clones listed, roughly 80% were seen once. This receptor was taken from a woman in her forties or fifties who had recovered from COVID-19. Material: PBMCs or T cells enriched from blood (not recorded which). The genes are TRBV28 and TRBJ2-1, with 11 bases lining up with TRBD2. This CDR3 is CASSIGGTSGYNEQFF. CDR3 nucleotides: TGTGCCAGCAGTATAGGGGGGACTAGCGGCTACAATGAGCAGTTCTTC. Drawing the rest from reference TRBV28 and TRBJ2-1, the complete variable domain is DVKVTQSSRYLVKRTGEKVFLECVQDMDHENMFWYRQDPGLGLRLIYFSYDVKMKEKGDIPEGYSVSREKKERFSLILESASTNQTSMYLCASSIGGTSGYNEQFFGPGTRLTVL.